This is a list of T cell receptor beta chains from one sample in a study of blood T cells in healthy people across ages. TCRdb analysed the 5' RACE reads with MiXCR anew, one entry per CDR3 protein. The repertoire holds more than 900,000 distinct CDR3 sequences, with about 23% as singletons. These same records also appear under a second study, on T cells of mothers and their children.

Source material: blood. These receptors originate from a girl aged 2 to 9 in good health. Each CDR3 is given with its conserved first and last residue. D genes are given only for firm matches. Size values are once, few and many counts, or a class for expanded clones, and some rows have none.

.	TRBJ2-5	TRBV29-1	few	TGCAGCGGCCAGGACGGGGATGTCCAAGAGACCCAGTACTTC	CSGQDGDVQETQYF
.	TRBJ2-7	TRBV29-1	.	TGCAGCGCCGAGGGACAAACCTACGAGCAGTACTTC	CSAEGQTYEQYF
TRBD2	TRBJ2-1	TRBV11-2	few	TGTGCCAGCAGCAAAACTAGCGGGGCCAACTCCTACAATGAGCAGTTCTTC	CASSKTSGANSYNEQFF
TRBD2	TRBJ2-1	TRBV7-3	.	TGTGCCAGCAGCTTAATTTTGGGACTAGCAGATGAGCAGTTCTTC	CASSLILGLADEQFF
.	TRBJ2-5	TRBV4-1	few	TGCGCCAGCAGTCCCCATGGAGCGGAGCAAGAGACCCAGTACTTC	CASSPHGAEQETQYF
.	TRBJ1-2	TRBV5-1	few	TGCGCCAGCAGTTCTGAAGCCGGCATCTACACCTTC	CASSSEAGIYTF
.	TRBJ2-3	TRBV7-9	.	TGTGCCAGCAGCTTGATTTCGCGCCAAGATACGCAGTATTTT	CASSLISRQDTQYF
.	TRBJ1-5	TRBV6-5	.	TGTGCCAGCAGTTACTTTGGACAGAGTCCGAGCAATCAGCCCCAGCATTTT	CASSYFGQSPSNQPQHF
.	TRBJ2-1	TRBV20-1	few	TGCAGTGCTGAAAAAGACGGCAATGAGCAGTTCTTC	CSAEKDGNEQFF
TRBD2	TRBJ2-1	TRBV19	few	TGTGCCAGTACCACGACTAGCGGCGACAATGAGCAGTTCTTC	CASTTTSGDNEQFF
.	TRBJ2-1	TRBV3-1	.	TGTGCCAGCAGTCCGAATCCCTCGTCTAATGAGCAGTTCTTC	CASSPNPSSNEQFF
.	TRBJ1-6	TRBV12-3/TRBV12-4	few	TGTGCCAGCAGTTTGAACAGGGACTTCTCACCCCTCCACTTT	CASSLNRDFSPLHF
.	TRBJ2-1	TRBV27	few	TGTGCCAGCAATCTTCGACAGAAATTAAACAATGAGCAGTTCTTC	CASNLRQKLNNEQFF
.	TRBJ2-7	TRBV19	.	TGTGCCAGTAGTATAGGGTACAGCAACGAGCAGTACTTC	CASSIGYSNEQYF
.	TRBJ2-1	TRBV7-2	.	TGTGCCAGCAGCCTCCGAAAAAGCTACAATGAGCAGTTCTTC	CASSLRKSYNEQFF
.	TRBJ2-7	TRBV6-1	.	TGTGCCAGCAGTGAAGAGCACAGCCCCTACGAGCAGTACTTC	CASSEEHSPYEQYF